There are a few counts of the clone carrying this TCR beta chain. Its antigen is not identified. The source of the sample is a study of identical twins. Regarding the study as a whole: While abundant cord blood beta clonotypes carried fewer insertions, memory repertoires showed no such pattern. Out-of-frame alpha sequences common to twins exhibited a surplus of low generation probability. Models came in too low on out-of-frame TCR alpha sharing in monozygotic twins. Researchers reported weaker excess twin sharing in beta out-of-frame sequences.

TCRdb re-called the 5' RACE reads with MiXCR, one entry per CDR3 protein. This repertoire shows 400,000 to 500,000 distinct CDR3 sequences, more than 13% found once; its top ten account for approximately 1%. This CDR3 is 14 amino acids long. The same data also went into a second study, on yellow fever vaccine responses in identical twins.

The gene calls are TRBV21-1 and TRBJ1-2; no check of the table's D call, TRBD1, against the DNA was made. TRBV21-1 is listed as a pseudogene. The sequenced sample consisted of CD4+ T cells sorted from blood. The clonotype originates from a young woman in good health. The CDR3 DNA sequence: TGTGCCAGCAGCAAACGACAGGGGCTCTATGGCTACACCTTC. It yields the protein CASSKRQGLYGYTF.